These 26 T cell receptor beta chains originate from one sample sequenced in a study of blood T cell repertoires in COVID-19. Profiling relied on immunoSEQ multiplex PCR, and the TCRdb table lists in-frame clones only, not all of them. This table has under 250,000 clones, over 60% appearing once. The material sequenced was peripheral blood. The origin of the receptors is a woman between 65 and 79 years old with acute or convalescent COVID-19.

The chain carries TRBV11-2 and TRBJ2-5; maybe TRBD1 (5 bases). The CDR3 extends over 14 amino acids. Trimming took off 1 base at V and 4 bases at J, with 10 bases between the two ends. Germline CDR1 and CDR2: SGHAT and FQNNGV. In DNA form, the CDR3 reads TGTGCCAGCAGCTTAGCACCAGGGTCAGAGACCCAGTACTTC. Its protein product is CASSLAPGSETQYF.

CDR3 residues: CASSLGASEKLFF. CDR3 nucleotides: TGTGCCAGCAGTTTAGGGGCCTCCGAAAAACTGTTTTTT. V and J are TRBV28 and TRBJ1-4, with TRBD1 as a possible D gene (5 bases). CDR1 MDHEN and CDR2 SYDVKM come from the germline V gene. Trimming shortened V by 2 bases and J by 8 bases, and 9 bases separated the two germline ends. The CDR3 is 13 amino acids.

Details on this clone: Additional DNA sequences in this sample encode the identical CDR3. This chain links TRBV24-1 with TRBJ2-7; no firm D call. V lost 3 bases and J 3 bases, leaving 5 bases between the germline ends. The CDR3 is made up of 12 amino acids. The V gene's germline CDR1 is KGHDR and CDR2 SFDVKD. CDR3 nucleotides: TGTGCCACCAGTGATACCAGCTACGAGCAGTACTTC. Translating it yields CATSDTSYEQYF.

The V call is TRBV4-1, the J call TRBJ1-6, with 7 bases aligning to TRBD1. The CDR3 runs to 14 residues. V was clipped by 1 base and J by 7 bases; unmatched bases: 1. Germline CDR1 is MGHRA and CDR2 is YSYEKL. CDR3: CASSQGQGNSPLHF. CDR3 nucleotides: TGCGCCAGCAGCCAAGGACAGGGAAATTCACCCCTCCACTTT.

The chain has TRBV7-9 and TRBJ2-6; D is possibly TRBD2 (6 bases). CDR1 and CDR2 from the germline V gene are SEHNR and FQNEAQ (reference sequence). The CDR3 extends over 15 amino acids. Trimming took off 10 bases at V and 2 bases at J, with 15 bases between the two ends. The CDR3 DNA is TGTGCCACCCTTCGTTGGGGGGCTGGGGCCAACGTCCTGACTTTC. Its protein is CATLRWGAGANVLTF.

The chain has TRBV18 and TRBJ2-7, with TRBD2 matching 8 bases. Per the germline V gene, CDR1 is KGHSH and CDR2 is LQKENI. J was trimmed by 0 bases and V by 5 bases; bases with no gene match: 3. This CDR3 comprises 14 residues. CDR3 in amino acids: CASSSGTSSYEQYF. The CDR3 DNA sequence: TGTGCCAGCTCATCAGGGACTAGCTCCTACGAGCAGTACTTC.

This sequence joins TRBV24-1 and TRBJ1-2, with TRBD1 identical over 8 bases. CDR3 length: 14 amino acids. With 4 bases clipped from V and 5 bases from J, the junction kept 5 bases outside the gene matches. From germline, CDR1 is KGHDR and CDR2 SFDVKD. CDR3 amino acids: CATSETTGGYGYTF. For the CDR3, the DNA is TGTGCCACCAGTGAAACTACAGGGGGATATGGCTACACCTTC.

V is TRBV6-5 and J is TRBJ1-2; possible D gene TRBD1, 6 bases. This CDR3 region has 13 residues. V dropped 7 bases and J dropped 4 bases, with 13 bases sitting between them. Germline V lookup: CDR1 MNHEY, CDR2 SVGAGI. The CDR3 sequence is CASTLDRSYGYTF. CDR3 nucleotides: TGTGCCAGCACATTGGACAGAAGCTATGGCTACACCTTC.

The rearrangement joins TRBV24-1 to TRBJ1-5, with D possibly being TRBD1 (6 bases). The V end lost 4 bases, the J end lost 0 bases, and 12 bases lay between the germline ends. This CDR3 region has 16 residues. Per the germline V gene, CDR1 is KGHDR and CDR2 is SFDVKD. The CDR3 bases are TGTGCCACCAGTGAAACGACAGGTAATAGCAATCAGCCCCAGCATTTT. As protein: CATSETTGNSNQPQHF.

This chain links TRBV4-2 with TRBJ1-2; a weak D match, TRBD1 (6 bases). This CDR3 spans 15 amino acids. The V gene lost 0 bases and the J gene lost 3 bases, with 11 bases spanning the gap. CDR1 is LGHNA, CDR2 YNFKEQ, per germline. CDR3 region: CASSQEAGVHYGYTF. The CDR3 region has the DNA TGTGCCAGCAGCCAAGAGGCAGGGGTGCACTATGGCTACACCTTC.

This rearrangement joins TRBV4-3 to TRBJ2-2, with D hard to call. This CDR3 is 16 amino acids long. Germline V gene lookup returns CDR1 LGHNA and CDR2 YSLEER. The V gene lost 0 bases and the J gene lost 4 bases, with 12 bases spanning the gap. This chain's CDR3 is CASSQDSNIPTGELFF. The CDR3 DNA sequence: TGCGCCAGCAGCCAAGATAGTAATATTCCCACCGGGGAGCTGTTTTTT.

The rearrangement uses TRBV19 and TRBJ2-7; D may be TRBD1 (6 bases). CDR1 and CDR2 (germline): LNHDA, SQIVND (reference sequence). This CDR3 region has 14 residues. V was cut by 7 bases and J by 0 bases, with 13 bases left in between. This CDR3 is CASKTTGTSYEQYF. The CDR3 bases are TGTGCCAGTAAAACGACAGGAACCTCCTACGAGCAGTACTTC.

The V gene is TRBV7-2, the J gene TRBJ2-5; 13 positions agree with TRBD2. V was clipped by 4 bases and J by 6 bases; unmatched bases: 11. The CDR3 loop spans 17 amino acids. Germline V lookup: CDR1 SGHTA, CDR2 FQGNSA. CDR3 nucleotides: TGTGCCAGCAGCTCCGGACTAGCGGGGGTTCCTGGGAAGACCCAGTACTTC. It translates to CASSSGLAGVPGKTQYF.

This chain links TRBV30 with TRBJ2-2; weak D call: TRBD1 (6 bases). Trimming took off 4 bases at V and 5 bases at J, with 14 bases between the two ends. This CDR3 is built from 14 residues. Germline assignment: CDR1 GTSNPN and CDR2 SVGIG (reference sequence). CDR3 sequence: CAWKIQGGTGELFF. DNA for the CDR3: TGTGCCTGGAAAATACAGGGTGGGACCGGGGAGCTGTTTTTT.

The CDR3 sequence: CSVTGYRNTEAFF. CDR3 DNA: TGCAGCGTGACGGGGTATAGGAACACTGAAGCTTTCTTT. The chain combines TRBV29-1 with TRBJ1-1; no clear D. The CDR3 runs 13 residues. CDR1 is SQVTM and CDR2 is ANQGSEA in the germline V gene. V lost 6 bases, J lost 1 base, and 12 bases lay in between. Combining the CDR3 with reference TRBV29-1 and TRBJ1-1 gives the whole variable domain SAVISQKPSRDICQRGTSLTIQCQVDSQVTMMFWYRQQPGQSLTLIATANQGSEATYESGFVIDKFPISRPNLTFSTLTVSNMSPEDSSIYLCSVTGYRNTEAFFGQGTRLTVV.

The chain carries TRBV12-2 and TRBJ2-2; the table names TRBD1, a call not compared with the DNA. TRBV12-2 is designated a pseudogene. This CDR3 comprises 18 residues. CDR3 nucleotide sequence: TGTGCAAGTCGCTTAGTTCGGGACAGGGTCGCGAACACCGGGGAGCTGTTTTTT. Its translation is CASRLVRDRVANTGELFF.

This clone appeared a few times. This rearrangement joins TRBV4-2 to TRBJ1-2; no reliable D call. Germline V gives CDR1 LGHNA, CDR2 YNFKEQ. V was trimmed by 0 bases and J by 3 bases, leaving 11 bases between them. The length of the CDR3 is 15 residues. In nucleotides, the CDR3 is TGTGCCAGCAGCCAAGAGGGTCGCGGTTACTATGGCTACACCTTC. It is translated as CASSQEGRGYYGYTF.

The chain carries TRBV6-5 and TRBJ2-5, with D hard to call. V shed 7 bases and J shed 5 bases, with 5 bases lying between them. Germline V lookup: CDR1 MNHEY, CDR2 SVGAGI. The CDR3 is 10 amino acids. The CDR3 spells CASKEETQYF. CDR3 bases: TGTGCCAGCAAGGAGGAGACCCAGTACTTC.

This clone was observed a single time. This chain links TRBV4-1 with TRBJ1-6; tentative D call: TRBD1 (5 bases). This CDR3 contains 16 residues. Trimming shortened V by 2 bases and J by 8 bases, and 16 bases separated the two germline ends. Germline CDR1 is MGHRA and CDR2 is YSYEKL. The CDR3 sequence: CASSQIGARTDSPLHF. In nucleotides, the CDR3 is TGCGCCAGCAGCCAAATTGGGGCGCGGACGGATTCACCCCTCCACTTT.

Only one count was recorded for this clone. The rearrangement links TRBV19 to TRBJ1-2, with no clear D. The CDR3 is 13 residues long. The V and J ends lost 8 bases and 1 base respectively, with 11 bases between them. CDR1 is LNHDA and CDR2 is SQIVND in the germline V gene (reference sequence). The CDR3 spells CASARRVNYGYTF. CDR3 coding DNA: TGTGCCAGTGCGAGGAGAGTTAACTATGGCTACACCTTC.

The chain uses TRBV9 and TRBJ1-4, with a possible D match to TRBD1 (5 bases). Trimming pared 3 bases from V and 7 bases from J, leaving 19 bases between. Germline assignment: CDR1 SGDLS and CDR2 YYNGEE. The CDR3 extends over 16 amino acids. CDR3 region: CASSGPLPGPPEKLFF. The DNA of the CDR3 is TGTGCCAGCAGCGGCCCATTGCCAGGGCCGCCTGAAAAACTGTTTTTT.

This clone was counted only a few times. The chain employs TRBV6-6 and TRBJ1-2; maybe TRBD1 (6 bases). Germline values: CDR1 MNHNY, CDR2 SVGAGI (reference sequence). V dropped 6 bases and J dropped 3 bases, with 14 bases sitting between them. This CDR3 is 14 amino acids long. The CDR3 reads CASSRWGQHYGYTF. CDR3 sequence (DNA): TGTGCCAGCAGCCGATGGGGACAACACTATGGCTACACCTTC.

The chain carries TRBV19 and TRBJ2-5, with 12 positions matching TRBD2. Germline CDR1 and CDR2: LNHDA and SQIVND (reference sequence). Trimming removed 5 bases from V and 5 bases from J; junction bases left unmatched: 6. This CDR3 is built from 15 residues. The CDR3, as DNA: TGTGCCAGTAGTCCACGGACTAGCGGGGACGAGACCCAGTACTTC. As protein: CASSPRTSGDETQYF.

For this clone: The junction and the germline gene differ at one end; a read error may be behind it. The rearrangement uses TRBV5-1 and TRBJ1-2, with 7 bases fitting TRBD1. The CDR3 is 14 residues long. CDR1 and CDR2 (germline): SGHRS, YFSETQ. The CDR3 coding sequence is TGTGCCAGCAGCTTGAGTGGGGACAGCTATGGCTACACCTTC. Amino acid sequence: CASSLSGDSYGYTF.

This clone was seen only once. The genes are TRBV5-5 and TRBJ2-4; TRBD1 might be the D (5 bases). This CDR3 has 16 amino acids. Germline V gives CDR1 SGHKS, CDR2 YYEKEE (reference sequence). V shed 0 bases and J shed 10 bases, with 20 bases lying between them. The CDR3 sequence: CASSLVSAGSVKIQYF. DNA of the CDR3: TGTGCCAGCAGCTTGGTATCAGCAGGGTCCGTAAAAATTCAGTACTTC.

Comment on this clone: The sample has other DNA sequences that encode this CDR3 too. The chain carries TRBV27 and TRBJ1-5; D is ambiguous. V was clipped by 2 bases and J by 3 bases, with 11 bases between them. Germline assignment: CDR1 MNHEY and CDR2 SMNVEV (reference sequence). The CDR3 has 15 amino acids. The CDR3 nucleotides are TGTGCCAGCAGTTTAGAAGGCAGGTCCAATCAGCCCCAGCATTTT. It yields the protein CASSLEGRSNQPQHF.